The clone carrying this TCR beta chain was observed a few times. Its antigen is unknown. The entry originates in a study of T cell repertoires in cytomegalovirus infection. Looking at the study overall: Both a matching HLA type and CMV infection were indicated by public TCR beta signatures.

Trimming removed 2 bases from V and 7 bases from J; junction bases left unmatched: 5. The CDR3 totals 15 residues. Germline CDR1 and CDR2: MGHRA and YSYEKL. Broader study findings: Accumulated public TCR beta family frequency recognized individuals carrying CMV together with the relevant HLA.

TCRdb reanalysed the reads using MiXCR and keeps one entry per CDR3 protein. The table has some 320,000 distinct CDR3 sequences, under 35% seen once. This TCR derives from a human donor in good health (CMV status not recorded). Some clones in this sample may be carry-over from other donors' samples. Sequenced here: cultured PBMCs, sampled from culture after CMV antigen stimulation. The V and J genes are TRBV4-1 and TRBJ2-1, with 10 bases fitting TRBD1. The CDR3 region is CASSQPGQGRNEQFF. CDR3 DNA: TGCGCCAGCAGCCAACCGGGACAGGGGAGGAATGAGCAGTTCTTC.